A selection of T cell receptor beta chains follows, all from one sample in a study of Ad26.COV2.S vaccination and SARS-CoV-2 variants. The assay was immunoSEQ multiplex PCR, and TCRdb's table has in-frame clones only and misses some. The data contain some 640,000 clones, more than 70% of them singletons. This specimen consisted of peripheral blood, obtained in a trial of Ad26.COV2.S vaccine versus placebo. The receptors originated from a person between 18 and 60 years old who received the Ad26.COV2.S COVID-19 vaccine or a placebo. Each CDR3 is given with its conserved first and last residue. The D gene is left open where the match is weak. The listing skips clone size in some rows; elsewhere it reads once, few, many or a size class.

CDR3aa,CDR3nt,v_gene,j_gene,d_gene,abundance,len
CASMRGHSNQPQHF,TGTGCCAGCATGAGGGGTCATAGCAATCAGCCCCAGCATTTT,TRBV2,TRBJ1-5,-,-,14
CASSQGGMGHYGYTF,TGCGCCAGCAGCCAAGGTGGGATGGGGCACTATGGCTACACCTTC,TRBV4-1,TRBJ1-2,-,-,15
CAGRQGALNNSPLHF,TGTGCCGGACGACAGGGGGCGCTTAATAATTCACCCCTCCACTTT,TRBV6-5,TRBJ1-6,TRBD1,once,15
CASSSTDIYGYTF,TGTGCCAGCAGCTCTACAGACATCTATGGCTACACCTTC,TRBV7-2,TRBJ1-2,-,-,13
CASSHGDPWEQFF,TGTGCCAGCAGCCATGGAGACCCCTGGGAGCAGTTCTTC,TRBV14,TRBJ2-1,-,-,13
CASSLGTDSGNTIYF,TGTGCCAGCAGCTTGGGGACAGACTCTGGAAACACCATATATTTT,TRBV5-4,TRBJ1-3,-,-,15
CASSQGIRTSGAETQYF,TGTGCCAGCAGCCAAGGGATTCGAACTAGCGGGGCAGAGACCCAGTACTTC,TRBV14,TRBJ2-5,TRBD2,once,17
CASSLRSLLNTEAFF,TGTGCCAGCAGCTTGCGATCGTTACTGAACACTGAAGCTTTCTTT,TRBV7-2,TRBJ1-1,-,once,15
CASSLDWANEQFF,TGTGCCAGCAGTTTAGACTGGGCCAATGAGCAGTTCTTC,TRBV6-5,TRBJ2-1,-,-,13
CASSLATQPTTDTQYF,TGCGCCAGCAGCTTGGCGACTCAACCTACCACAGATACGCAGTATTTT,TRBV5-1,TRBJ2-3,-,-,16
CASSYTSGLAKNIQYF,TGTGCCAGCAGTTACACTAGCGGCTTAGCCAAAAACATTCAGTACTTC,TRBV6-5,TRBJ2-4,TRBD2,-,16
CASSFPGGRGSGANVLTF,TGTGCCAGCAGCTTTCCAGGCGGGAGGGGCTCTGGGGCCAACGTCCTGACTTTC,TRBV5-4,TRBJ2-6,TRBD2,-,18
CATRGAFF,TGTGCCACCCGGGGAGCTTTCTTT,TRBV24-1,TRBJ1-1,-,-,8
CASTGQGNTEAFF,TGCGCCAGCACGGGACAGGGAAACACTGAAGCTTTCTTT,TRBV5-1,TRBJ1-1,TRBD1,-,13
CASSLGTLVATGELFF,TGCGCCAGCAGCTTAGGGACCTTAGTTGCGACCGGGGAGCTGTTTTTT,TRBV5-1,TRBJ2-2,-,-,16
CASSQEMGSRQPQHF,TGCGCCAGCAGCCAAGAAATGGGGTCGAGGCAGCCCCAGCATTTT,TRBV4-1,TRBJ1-5,-,-,15
CASSLGTALNSPLHF,TGTGCCAGCAGCCTGGGAACAGCCCTGAATTCACCCCTCCACTTT,TRBV5-4,TRBJ1-6,-,-,15
CATGVQRGNSPLHF,TGTGCCACTGGGGTCCAGAGGGGCAATTCACCCCTCCACTTT,TRBV6-5,TRBJ1-6,-,-,14
CAWSVFKVGGLGPLHF,TGTGCCTGGAGTGTATTTAAAGTAGGCGGACTTGGCCCCCTCCACTTT,TRBV30,TRBJ1-6,-,-,16
CASSWARSTEQFF,TGTGCCAGCAGTTGGGCCCGGAGCACTGAGCAGTTCTTC,TRBV12-3/TRBV12-4,TRBJ2-1,-,-,13
CASRRATPILGELFF,TGTGCCAGCAGACGGGCGACCCCTATACTCGGGGAGCTGTTTTTT,TRBV27,TRBJ2-2,-,-,15
CASSQSDRGPGEQYF,TGTGCCAGCAGCCAGAGTGATAGGGGGCCGGGCGAGCAGTACTTC,TRBV3-1/TRBV3-2,TRBJ2-7,TRBD1,-,15
CSASPLASGAGETQYF,TGCAGTGCTAGTCCCCTAGCTAGCGGGGCGGGGGAGACGCAGTATTTT,TRBV20-1,TRBJ2-3,TRBD2,-,16
CAWVQGAQDTQYF,TGTGCCTGGGTACAGGGGGCTCAAGATACGCAGTATTTT,TRBV30,TRBJ2-3,TRBD1,-,13
CASSLAPGTFYNEQFF,TGCGCCAGCAGCTTGGCTCCGGGAACATTCTACAATGAGCAGTTCTTC,TRBV5-1,TRBJ2-1,-,-,16
CASSWPSSSYNEQFF,TGCGCCAGCAGCTGGCCCTCGTCCTCCTACAATGAGCAGTTCTTC,TRBV5-1,TRBJ2-1,-,-,15
CAWSEGGGLETQYF,TGTGCCTGGAGTGAGGGGGGGGGCTTGGAGACCCAGTACTTC,TRBV30,TRBJ2-5,-,-,14
CASSLFIGTSGYNEQFF,TGTGCCAGCAGCTTATTTATCGGGACTAGCGGCTACAATGAGCAGTTCTTC,TRBV7-6,TRBJ2-1,TRBD2,-,17
CASSRQGEQFF,TGTGCCAGCAGCCGACAGGGCGAGCAGTTCTTC,TRBV6-5,TRBJ2-1,TRBD1,-,11
CASSQGAAGGNTIYF,TGTGCCAGCTCACAGGGGGCCGCTGGTGGAAACACCATATATTTT,TRBV18,TRBJ1-3,TRBD1,-,15
CAIDRGGNRNEQFF,TGTGCCATCGACCGGGGGGGCAATAGAAATGAGCAGTTCTTC,TRBV10-3,TRBJ2-1,TRBD2,-,14
CASRRRTPTNEKLFF,TGTGCCAGTAGGAGAAGGACACCAACTAATGAAAAACTGTTTTTT,TRBV19,TRBJ1-4,-,once,15
CASSNTGTGSYEQYF,TGTGCCAGCAGCAACACCGGGACAGGGTCCTACGAGCAGTACTTC,TRBV27,TRBJ2-7,TRBD1,-,15
CASRKTGVWAEAFF,TGTGCCAGCAGGAAGACAGGGGTGTGGGCTGAAGCTTTCTTT,TRBV27,TRBJ1-1,TRBD1,-,14
CASSPPSLAGGPNTGELFF,TGTGCCAGCAGCCCCCCCTCCCTAGCGGGAGGTCCGAACACCGGGGAGCTGTTTTTT,TRBV3-1/TRBV3-2,TRBJ2-2,TRBD2,-,19